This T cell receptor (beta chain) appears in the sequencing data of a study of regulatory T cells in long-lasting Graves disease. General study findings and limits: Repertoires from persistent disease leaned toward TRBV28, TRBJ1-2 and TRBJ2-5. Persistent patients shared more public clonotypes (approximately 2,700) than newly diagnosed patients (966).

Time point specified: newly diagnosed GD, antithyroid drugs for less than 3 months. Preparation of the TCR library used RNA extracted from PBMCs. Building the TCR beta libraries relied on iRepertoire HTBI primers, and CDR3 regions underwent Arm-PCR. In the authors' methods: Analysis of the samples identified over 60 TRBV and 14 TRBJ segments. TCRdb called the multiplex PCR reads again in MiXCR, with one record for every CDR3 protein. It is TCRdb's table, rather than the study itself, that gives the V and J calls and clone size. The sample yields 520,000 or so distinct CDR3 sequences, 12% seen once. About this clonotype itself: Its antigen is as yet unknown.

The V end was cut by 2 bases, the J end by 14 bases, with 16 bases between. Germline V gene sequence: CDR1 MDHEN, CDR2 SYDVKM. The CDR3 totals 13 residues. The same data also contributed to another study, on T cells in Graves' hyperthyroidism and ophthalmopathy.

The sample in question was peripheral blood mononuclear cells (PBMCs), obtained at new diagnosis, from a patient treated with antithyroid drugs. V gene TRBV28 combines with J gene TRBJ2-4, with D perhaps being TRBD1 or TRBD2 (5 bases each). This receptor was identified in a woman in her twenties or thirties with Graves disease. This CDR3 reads CASSLGFRDREYF. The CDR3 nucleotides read TGTGCCAGCAGTTTAGGTTTTAGGGACCGCGAGTACTTC.